This TCR beta chain was sequenced for a study of beta chain features in type 1 diabetes. Overall study: Age and gender were similar between patients and healthy donors, as were cell yields. Study results and caveats: Shortening that was moderate but significant affected the TCRB CDR3s of Type 1 diabetes patients in all four CD4+ subsets. A pattern of fewer insertions and more deletions at VDJ junctions was seen in type 1 diabetes patients. Among patients, naive, central memory and Treg TCRB repertoires appeared more similar than among healthy donors.

Note on this clone: Its antigen is undetermined.

The CDR3 extends over 16 amino acids. The germline V gene has CDR1 SEHNR and CDR2 FQNEAQ (reference sequence). With V trimmed by 7 bases and J by 2 bases, 11 bases remained unmatched. Expressed TCRB transcripts were sequenced, since all the RNA that had been isolated was reverse transcribed. Sequencing used immunoSEQ multiplex PCR; TCRdb keeps in-frame clones, though not all of them. The repertoire includes about 60,000 clones, roughly 60% of them detected once, and roughly 2.2% sits in the top ten. This chain uses TRBV7-9 with TRBJ2-3, with 8 bases identical to TRBD2. The source of this sequence is a woman in her late teens or twenties in good health. Sequencing was performed on Tregs from blood. For the CDR3, the DNA is TGTGCCAGCAACTCCGGGGGGGACTACGACACAGATACGCAGTATTTT. This gives the protein CASNSGGDYDTDTQYF.